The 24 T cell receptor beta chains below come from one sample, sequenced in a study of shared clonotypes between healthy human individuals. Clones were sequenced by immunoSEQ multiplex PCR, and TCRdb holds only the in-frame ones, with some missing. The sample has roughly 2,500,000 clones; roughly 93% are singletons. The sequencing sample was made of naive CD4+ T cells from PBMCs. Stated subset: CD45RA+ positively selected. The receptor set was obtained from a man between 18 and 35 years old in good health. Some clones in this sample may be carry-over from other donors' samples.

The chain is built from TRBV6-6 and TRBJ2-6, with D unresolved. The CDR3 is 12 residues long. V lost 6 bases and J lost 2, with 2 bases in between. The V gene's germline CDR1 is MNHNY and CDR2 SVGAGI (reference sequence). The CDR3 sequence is CASSPGANVLTF. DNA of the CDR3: TGTGCCAGCAGCCCTGGGGCCAACGTCCTGACTTTC.

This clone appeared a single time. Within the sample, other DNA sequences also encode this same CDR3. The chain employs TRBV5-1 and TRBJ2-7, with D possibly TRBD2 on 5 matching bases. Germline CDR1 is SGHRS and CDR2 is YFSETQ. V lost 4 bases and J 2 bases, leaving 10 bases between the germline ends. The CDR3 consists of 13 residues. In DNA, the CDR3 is TGCGCCAGCAGCGGGAGTGGTCCCTACGAGCAGTACTTC. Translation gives CASSGSGPYEQYF.

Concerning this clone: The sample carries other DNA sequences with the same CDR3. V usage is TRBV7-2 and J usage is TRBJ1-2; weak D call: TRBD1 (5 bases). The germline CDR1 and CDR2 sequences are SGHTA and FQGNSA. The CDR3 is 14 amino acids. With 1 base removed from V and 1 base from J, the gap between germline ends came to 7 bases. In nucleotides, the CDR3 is TGTGCCAGCAGCTTAGGGGGGAATAACTATGGCTACACCTTC. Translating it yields CASSLGGNNYGYTF.

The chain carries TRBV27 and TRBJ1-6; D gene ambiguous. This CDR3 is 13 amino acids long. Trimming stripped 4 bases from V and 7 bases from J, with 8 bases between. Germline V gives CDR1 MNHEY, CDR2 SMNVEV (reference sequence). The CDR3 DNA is TGTGCCAGCAGTTCCGGGCGGAATTCACCCCTCCACTTT. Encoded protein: CASSSGRNSPLHF.

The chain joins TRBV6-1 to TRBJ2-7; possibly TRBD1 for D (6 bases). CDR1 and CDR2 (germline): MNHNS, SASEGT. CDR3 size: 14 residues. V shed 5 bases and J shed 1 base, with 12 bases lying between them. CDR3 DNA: TGTGCCAGCAGTTTACGGACAGCTTCCTACGAGCAGTACTTC. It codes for CASSLRTASYEQYF.

CDR3 sequence (DNA): TGTGCCAGCTCAGAAACTAGAGGGGAGACCCAGTACTTC. This encodes CASSETRGETQYF. The chain has TRBV18 and TRBJ2-5, with a tentative D call TRBD2 (5 bases). The CDR3 spans 13 residues. V lost 5 bases and J 5 bases, leaving 12 bases between the germline ends. CDR1 is KGHSH and CDR2 is LQKENI in the germline V gene. Looking up the rest from reference TRBV18 and TRBJ2-5 gives the full variable domain: NAGVMQNPRHLVRRRGQEARLRCSPMKGHSHVYWYRQLPEEGLKFMVYLQKENIIDESGMPKERFSAEFPKEGPSILRIQQVVRGDSAAYFCASSETRGETQYFGPGTRLLVL.

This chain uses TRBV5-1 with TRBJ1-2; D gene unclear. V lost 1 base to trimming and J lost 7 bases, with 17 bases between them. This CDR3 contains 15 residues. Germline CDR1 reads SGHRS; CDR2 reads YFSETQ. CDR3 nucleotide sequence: TGCGCCAGCAGCTTGTTCCCGACTGCCCGGGCTGGCTACACCTTC. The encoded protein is CASSLFPTARAGYTF.

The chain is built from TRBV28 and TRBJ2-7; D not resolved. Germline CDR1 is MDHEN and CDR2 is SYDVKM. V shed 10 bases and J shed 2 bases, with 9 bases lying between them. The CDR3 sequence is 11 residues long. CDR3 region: CATQTAYEQYF. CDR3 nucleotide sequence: TGTGCCACCCAAACCGCCTACGAGCAGTACTTC.

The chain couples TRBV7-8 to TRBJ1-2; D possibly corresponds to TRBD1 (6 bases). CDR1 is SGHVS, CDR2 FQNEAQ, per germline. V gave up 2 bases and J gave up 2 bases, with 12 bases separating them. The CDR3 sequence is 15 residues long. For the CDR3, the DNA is TGTGCCAGCAGCTTATACCGGGGGGCAAACTATGGCTACACCTTC. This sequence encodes CASSLYRGANYGYTF.

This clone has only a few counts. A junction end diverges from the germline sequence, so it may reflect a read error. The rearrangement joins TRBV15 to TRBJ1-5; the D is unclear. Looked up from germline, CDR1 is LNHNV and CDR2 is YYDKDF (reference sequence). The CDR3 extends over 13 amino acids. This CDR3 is CATRRGLTQPQHF. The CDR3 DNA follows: TGTGCCACCAGGAGAGGTTTAACCCAGCCCCAGCATTTT.

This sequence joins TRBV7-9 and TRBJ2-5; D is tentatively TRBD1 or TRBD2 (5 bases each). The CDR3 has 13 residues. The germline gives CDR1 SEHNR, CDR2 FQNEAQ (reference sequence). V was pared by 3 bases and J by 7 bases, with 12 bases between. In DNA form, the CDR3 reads TGTGCCAGCAGCTTTTCAATGGGACGGACCCAGTACTTC. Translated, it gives CASSFSMGRTQYF.

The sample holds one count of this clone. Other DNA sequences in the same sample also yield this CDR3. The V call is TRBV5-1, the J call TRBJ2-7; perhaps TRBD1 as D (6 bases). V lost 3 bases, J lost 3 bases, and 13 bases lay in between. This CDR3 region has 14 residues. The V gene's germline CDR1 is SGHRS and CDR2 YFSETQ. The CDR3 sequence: CASSSQGTSYEQYF. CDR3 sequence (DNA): TGCGCCAGCAGCTCCCAAGGGACAAGCTACGAGCAGTACTTC.

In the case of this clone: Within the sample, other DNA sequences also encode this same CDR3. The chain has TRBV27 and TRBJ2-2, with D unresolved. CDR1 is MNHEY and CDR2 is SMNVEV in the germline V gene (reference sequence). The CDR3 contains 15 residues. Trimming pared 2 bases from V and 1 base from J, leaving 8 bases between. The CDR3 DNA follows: TGTGCCAGCAGTTTAAGGCCCCTGAACACCGGGGAGCTGTTTTTT. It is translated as CASSLRPLNTGELFF.

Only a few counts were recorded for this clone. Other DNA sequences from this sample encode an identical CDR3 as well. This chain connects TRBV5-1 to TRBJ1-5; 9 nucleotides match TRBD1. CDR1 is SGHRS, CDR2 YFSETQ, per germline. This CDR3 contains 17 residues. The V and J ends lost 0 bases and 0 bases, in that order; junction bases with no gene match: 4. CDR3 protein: CASSLGQGGPSNQPQHF. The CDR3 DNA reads TGCGCCAGCAGCTTGGGACAGGGGGGCCCTAGCAATCAGCCCCAGCATTTT.

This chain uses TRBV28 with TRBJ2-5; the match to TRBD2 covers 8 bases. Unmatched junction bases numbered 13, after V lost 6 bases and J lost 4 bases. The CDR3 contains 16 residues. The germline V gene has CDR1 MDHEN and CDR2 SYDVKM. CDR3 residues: CASSRRLANKRETQYF. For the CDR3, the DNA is TGTGCCAGCAGCAGAAGACTAGCGAACAAAAGAGAGACCCAGTACTTC.

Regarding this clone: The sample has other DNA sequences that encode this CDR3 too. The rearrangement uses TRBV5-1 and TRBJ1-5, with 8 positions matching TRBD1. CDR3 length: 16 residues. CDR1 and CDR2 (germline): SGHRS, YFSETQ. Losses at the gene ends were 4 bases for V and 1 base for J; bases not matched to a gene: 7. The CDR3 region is CASSPGTGDSNQPQHF. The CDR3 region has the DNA TGCGCCAGCAGCCCCGGGACAGGAGACAGCAATCAGCCCCAGCATTTT.

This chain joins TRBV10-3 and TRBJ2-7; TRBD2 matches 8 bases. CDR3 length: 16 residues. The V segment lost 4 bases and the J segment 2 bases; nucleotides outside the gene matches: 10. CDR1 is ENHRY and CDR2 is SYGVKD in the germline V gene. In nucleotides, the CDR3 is TGTGCCATCAGTGGAAGGGAACTAGCGGCCACCTACGAGCAGTACTTC. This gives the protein CAISGRELAATYEQYF.

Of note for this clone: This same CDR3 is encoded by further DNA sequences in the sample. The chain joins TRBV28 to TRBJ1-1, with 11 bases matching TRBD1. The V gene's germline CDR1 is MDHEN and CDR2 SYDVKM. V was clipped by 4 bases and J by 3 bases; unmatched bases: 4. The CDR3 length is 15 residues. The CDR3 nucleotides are TGTGCCAGCAGTTCACCGGGACAGGGGGACACTGAAGCTTTCTTT. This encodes CASSSPGQGDTEAFF. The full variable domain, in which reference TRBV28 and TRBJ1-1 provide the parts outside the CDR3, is DVKVTQSSRYLVKRTGEKVFLECVQDMDHENMFWYRQDPGLGLRLIYFSYDVKMKEKGDIPEGYSVSREKKERFSLILESASTNQTSMYLCASSSPGQGDTEAFFGQGTRLTVV.

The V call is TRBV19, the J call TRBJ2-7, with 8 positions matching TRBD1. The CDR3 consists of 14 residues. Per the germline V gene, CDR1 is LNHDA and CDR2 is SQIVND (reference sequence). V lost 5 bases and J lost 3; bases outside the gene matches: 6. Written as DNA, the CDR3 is TGTGCCAGTAGTGTCGACAGGGGCAACTACGAGCAGTACTTC. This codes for CASSVDRGNYEQYF.

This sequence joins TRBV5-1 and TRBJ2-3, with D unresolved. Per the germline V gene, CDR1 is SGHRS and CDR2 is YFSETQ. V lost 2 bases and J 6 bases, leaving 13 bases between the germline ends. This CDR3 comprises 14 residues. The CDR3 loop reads CASSFPHSQDTQYF. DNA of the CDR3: TGCGCCAGCAGCTTCCCCCATAGCCAGGATACGCAGTATTTT.

The CDR3 sequence: CASSQTGIEQYF. The CDR3 bases are TGTGCCAGCAGCCAAACAGGGATCGAGCAGTACTTC. J is TRBJ2-7 and V is TRBV7-9; a possible D gene is TRBD1 (6 bases). Looked up from germline, CDR1 is SEHNR and CDR2 is FQNEAQ (reference sequence). CDR3 length equals 12 residues. Between the trimmed V and J ends, which lost 5 bases and 6 bases, there was a span of 11 bases.

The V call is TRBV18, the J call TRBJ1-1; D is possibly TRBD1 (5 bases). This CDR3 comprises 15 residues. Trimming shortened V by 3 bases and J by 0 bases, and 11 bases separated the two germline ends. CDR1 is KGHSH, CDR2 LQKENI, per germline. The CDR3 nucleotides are TGTGCCAGCTCACCTTTAGCAGGGTTGAACACTGAAGCTTTCTTT. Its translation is CASSPLAGLNTEAFF.

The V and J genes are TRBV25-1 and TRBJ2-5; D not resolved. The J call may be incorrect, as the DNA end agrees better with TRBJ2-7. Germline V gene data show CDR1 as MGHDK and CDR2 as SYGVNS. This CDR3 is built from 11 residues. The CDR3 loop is CASSLSYEQYF. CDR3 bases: TGTGCCAGCAGCTTGTCCTACGAGCAGTACTTC.

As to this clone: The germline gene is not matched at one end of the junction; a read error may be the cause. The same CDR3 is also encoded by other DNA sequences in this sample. The CDR3 is CASSPQTNTEAFF. Here the CDR3 DNA reads TGTGCCAGCTCTCCACAGACGAACACTGAAGCTTTCTTT. This chain links TRBV18 with TRBJ1-1; D remains ambiguous. Germline CDR1 is KGHSH and CDR2 is LQKENI. CDR3 length: 13 residues.